Listed below are T cell receptor beta chains from one sample, sequenced in a study of regulatory T cells in long-lasting Graves disease. Using its own MiXCR run on the multiplex PCR reads, TCRdb lists one record per CDR3 protein. The top ten clones hold roughly 8.2% of a sample with about 500,000 distinct CDR3 sequences, about 11% of them seen once. The same specimen was also included in a second study, on T cells in Graves' hyperthyroidism and ophthalmopathy.

This sample comprised peripheral blood mononuclear cells (PBMCs), obtained at new diagnosis, from a patient treated with antithyroid drugs. Receptors originate from a woman aged 30 to 39 with Graves disease. Both conserved end residues are part of each CDR3. A D gene is named only where the DNA matches it firmly. Some rows have no size entry. The others give once, few or many, or a class for an expanded clone.

J gene: TRBJ2-2
CDR3 length: 15
V gene: TRBV12-3/TRBV12-4
D gene: TRBD1
clone size: many
CDR3 DNA: TGTGCCAGCAGTCGGGGACAGGATCACACCGGGGAGCTGTTTTTT
CDR3 protein: CASSRGQDHTGELFF

J gene: TRBJ1-4
CDR3 length: 12
V gene: TRBV29-1
D gene: TRBD1
clone size: many
CDR3 DNA: TGCAGCGTCGGACAGGATAATGAAAAACTGTTTTTT
CDR3 protein: CSVGQDNEKLFF

J gene: TRBJ2-7
CDR3 length: 13
V gene: TRBV29-1
D gene: .
clone size: few
CDR3 DNA: TGCAGCGCCTTGTCCGGGACACACTACGAGCAGTACTTC
CDR3 protein: CSALSGTHYEQYF

J gene: TRBJ1-1
CDR3 length: 15
V gene: TRBV2
D gene: .
clone size: .
CDR3 DNA: TGTGCCAGCAGTGAAGCCTGGAGCGGGGACACTGAAGCTTTCTTT
CDR3 protein: CASSEAWSGDTEAFF

J gene: TRBJ1-4
CDR3 length: 17
V gene: TRBV10-2
D gene: TRBD1
clone size: many
CDR3 DNA: TGCGCCAGCAGTGAGTTCTTAGGGGGCACCACAGGGGAAAAACTGTTTTTT
CDR3 protein: CASSEFLGGTTGEKLFF

J gene: TRBJ2-7
CDR3 length: 15
V gene: TRBV20-1
D gene: .
clone size: many
CDR3 DNA: TGCAGTGCTAAGGAAATGGGATCGTCAAGCTACGAGCAGTACTTC
CDR3 protein: CSAKEMGSSSYEQYF

J gene: TRBJ1-2
CDR3 length: 13
V gene: TRBV28
D gene: .
clone size: many
CDR3 DNA: TGTGCCAGCAGTGCCCAAGGTGGTTGGGGCTACACCTTC
CDR3 protein: CASSAQGGWGYTF

J gene: TRBJ1-2
CDR3 length: 13
V gene: TRBV7-2
D gene: TRBD1
clone size: few
CDR3 DNA: TGTGCCGGCAGAGGACAGGGGCCCTATGGCTACACCTTC
CDR3 protein: CAGRGQGPYGYTF

J gene: TRBJ1-1
CDR3 length: 15
V gene: TRBV5-4
D gene: TRBD1
clone size: few
CDR3 DNA: TGTGCCAGCAGCTTGTGGGACAGGGGGAACACTGAAGCTTTCTTT
CDR3 protein: CASSLWDRGNTEAFF

J gene: TRBJ2-1
CDR3 length: 16
V gene: TRBV6-2/TRBV6-3
D gene: TRBD1
clone size: few
CDR3 DNA: TGTGCCAGCAGTTACTCTTGGACCTCAGGGGGCAATGAGCAGTTCTTC
CDR3 protein: CASSYSWTSGGNEQFF

J gene: TRBJ2-7
CDR3 length: 13
V gene: TRBV29-1
D gene: .
clone size: many
CDR3 DNA: TGCAGCGTTGGACAGAAGCACTCCTACGAGCAGTACTTC
CDR3 protein: CSVGQKHSYEQYF

J gene: TRBJ2-7
CDR3 length: 16
V gene: TRBV5-4
D gene: .
clone size: many
CDR3 DNA: TGTGCCAGCAGCTATAAGACAGGCCGGAGCTCCTACGAGCAGTACTTC
CDR3 protein: CASSYKTGRSSYEQYF

J gene: TRBJ2-5
CDR3 length: 11
V gene: TRBV9
D gene: .
clone size: many
CDR3 DNA: TGTGCCAGCAGTGCTGAAGAGACCCAGTACTTC
CDR3 protein: CASSAEETQYF

J gene: TRBJ2-3
CDR3 length: 15
V gene: TRBV24-1
D gene: TRBD2
clone size: .
CDR3 DNA: TGTGCCACCAGTGATTGGGGGGGAGGGCCAGATACGCAGTATTTT
CDR3 protein: CATSDWGGGPDTQYF

J gene: TRBJ1-1
CDR3 length: 10
V gene: TRBV28
D gene: .
clone size: many
CDR3 DNA: TGTGCCTGGGGGAGTTTTGAAGCTTTCTTT
CDR3 protein: CAWGSFEAFF

J gene: TRBJ2-1
CDR3 length: 15
V gene: TRBV2
D gene: .
clone size: many
CDR3 DNA: TGTGCCAGCAGTGAATCAGAATCTTCCTACAATGAGCAGTTCTTC
CDR3 protein: CASSESESSYNEQFF

J gene: TRBJ1-3
CDR3 length: 13
V gene: TRBV19
D gene: .
clone size: few
CDR3 DNA: TGTGCCAGCAGGGAACCCTCTGGAAACACCATATATTTT
CDR3 protein: CASREPSGNTIYF

J gene: TRBJ2-1
CDR3 length: 19
V gene: TRBV6-4
D gene: .
clone size: few
CDR3 DNA: TGTGCCAGCAGTTACTCGAAGGGTGGTAGGTCCTCCGCATACAATGAGCAGTTCTTC
CDR3 protein: CASSYSKGGRSSAYNEQFF

J gene: TRBJ2-4
CDR3 length: 15
V gene: TRBV19
D gene: .
clone size: many
CDR3 DNA: TGTGCCAGTAGAGGCCGTGGGGGAAGCAAAAACATTCAGTACTTC
CDR3 protein: CASRGRGGSKNIQYF

J gene: TRBJ2-3
CDR3 length: 15
V gene: TRBV7-9
D gene: .
clone size: few
CDR3 DNA: TGTGCCAGCAGCTTAGTGGAGAGTAGCACAGATACGCAGTATTTT
CDR3 protein: CASSLVESSTDTQYF

J gene: TRBJ2-3
CDR3 length: 15
V gene: TRBV7-9
D gene: .
clone size: many
CDR3 DNA: TGTGCCAGCAGCCGGGACCTTGGTGTAGCAGATACGCAGTATTTT
CDR3 protein: CASSRDLGVADTQYF

J gene: TRBJ1-5
CDR3 length: 13
V gene: TRBV6-5
D gene: .
clone size: few
CDR3 DNA: TGTGCCAGCAGTTATTGGAGCAATCAGCCCCAGCATTTT
CDR3 protein: CASSYWSNQPQHF

J gene: TRBJ2-3
CDR3 length: 14
V gene: TRBV20-1
D gene: TRBD2
clone size: many
CDR3 DNA: TGCAGTGCTAGTGGCGGGAGTGGCACAGATACGCAGTATTTT
CDR3 protein: CSASGGSGTDTQYF

J gene: TRBJ2-2
CDR3 length: 14
V gene: TRBV7-2
D gene: .
clone size: many
CDR3 DNA: TGTGCCAGCAGCTTAGGACCGGGGGACGGGGAGCTGTTTTTT
CDR3 protein: CASSLGPGDGELFF

J gene: TRBJ1-1
CDR3 length: 14
V gene: TRBV13
D gene: .
clone size: many
CDR3 DNA: TGTGCCAGCAGCTTAGCTAGTGCGCGCACTGAAGCTTTCTTT
CDR3 protein: CASSLASARTEAFF

J gene: TRBJ2-7
CDR3 length: 15
V gene: TRBV7-9
D gene: .
clone size: many
CDR3 DNA: TGTGCCAGCAGCTCAGCCCAGGGGCGTCACTACGAGCAGTACTTC
CDR3 protein: CASSSAQGRHYEQYF

J gene: TRBJ1-1
CDR3 length: 10
V gene: TRBV11-2
D gene: .
clone size: .
CDR3 DNA: TGTGCCAGCATTGGGAACGAAGCTTTCTTT
CDR3 protein: CASIGNEAFF

J gene: TRBJ2-5
CDR3 length: 14
V gene: TRBV6-1
D gene: .
clone size: many
CDR3 DNA: TGTGCCAGCAACCCCCTCCGGGGAGAAGAGACCCAGTACTTC
CDR3 protein: CASNPLRGEETQYF

J gene: TRBJ1-3
CDR3 length: 15
V gene: TRBV25-1
D gene: TRBD1
clone size: .
CDR3 DNA: TGTGCCAGCAGTAATCGACAGGGTTCTGGAAACACCATATATTTT
CDR3 protein: CASSNRQGSGNTIYF

J gene: TRBJ2-3
CDR3 length: 12
V gene: TRBV12-3/TRBV12-4
D gene: .
clone size: many
CDR3 DNA: TGTGCCAGCACCCTGGTGGGCTATACGCAGTATTTT
CDR3 protein: CASTLVGYTQYF

J gene: TRBJ2-2
CDR3 length: 18
V gene: TRBV11-2
D gene: .
clone size: many
CDR3 DNA: TGTGCCAGCAGCTTAATCACGTACGACATCACAAACACCGGGGAGCTGTTTTTT
CDR3 protein: CASSLITYDITNTGELFF

J gene: TRBJ2-1
CDR3 length: 15
V gene: TRBV20-1
D gene: TRBD2
clone size: .
CDR3 DNA: TGCAGTGCTAGAGATGGAGCGGGAGCGGACAATGAGCAGTTCTTC
CDR3 protein: CSARDGAGADNEQFF

J gene: TRBJ1-4
CDR3 length: 16
V gene: TRBV19
D gene: TRBD1
clone size: .
CDR3 DNA: TGTGCCAGTAGTCAAAGGGACAGCGCAACTAATGAAAAACTGTTTTTT
CDR3 protein: CASSQRDSATNEKLFF

J gene: TRBJ2-7
CDR3 length: 14
V gene: TRBV18
D gene: TRBD1
clone size: many
CDR3 DNA: TGTGCCAGCTCACCGACCTACAGGGGAAGCGAGCAGTACTTC
CDR3 protein: CASSPTYRGSEQYF

J gene: TRBJ2-1
CDR3 length: 16
V gene: TRBV11-2
D gene: .
clone size: many
CDR3 DNA: TGTGCCAGCAGCCCTAAGGGGAGCAGGGTATACAATGAGCAGTTCTTC
CDR3 protein: CASSPKGSRVYNEQFF

J gene: TRBJ1-1
CDR3 length: 13
V gene: TRBV20-1
D gene: .
clone size: many
CDR3 DNA: TGCAGTGCTAGATCCAGACTGAACACTGAAGCTTTCTTT
CDR3 protein: CSARSRLNTEAFF

J gene: TRBJ1-4
CDR3 length: 17
V gene: TRBV27
D gene: TRBD1
clone size: .
CDR3 DNA: TGTGCCAGCAGTTCTCTCAGACAGGGTTTGCCTAATGAAAAACTGTTTTTT
CDR3 protein: CASSSLRQGLPNEKLFF

J gene: TRBJ1-1
CDR3 length: 14
V gene: TRBV27
D gene: .
clone size: many
CDR3 DNA: TGTGCCAGCAGTTTATATCGGGGTTACACTGAAGCTTTCTTT
CDR3 protein: CASSLYRGYTEAFF

J gene: TRBJ2-1
CDR3 length: 17
V gene: TRBV12-3/TRBV12-4
D gene: .
clone size: many
CDR3 DNA: TGTGCCAGCAGTTTCTTTCCAGGCGAAAGCCTAACTAATGAGCAGTTCTTC
CDR3 protein: CASSFFPGESLTNEQFF

J gene: TRBJ2-2
CDR3 length: 15
V gene: TRBV11-1
D gene: .
clone size: many
CDR3 DNA: TGTGCCAGCAGCTTAGCGTTTCCGGGAGCCGGGGAGCTGTTTTTT
CDR3 protein: CASSLAFPGAGELFF

J gene: TRBJ2-1
CDR3 length: 16
V gene: TRBV5-8
D gene: TRBD2
clone size: many
CDR3 DNA: TGTGCCAGCAGCCCTTTTTGGACTAGCGGAAACAATGAGCAGTTCTTC
CDR3 protein: CASSPFWTSGNNEQFF

J gene: TRBJ2-1
CDR3 length: 17
V gene: TRBV7-2
D gene: TRBD2
clone size: .
CDR3 DNA: TGTGCCAGCAGCCGAGTGTTTAGGACTAGCTCCTACAATGAGCAGTTCTTC
CDR3 protein: CASSRVFRTSSYNEQFF

J gene: TRBJ1-1
CDR3 length: 14
V gene: TRBV2
D gene: .
clone size: few
CDR3 DNA: TGTGCCAGCAGGAACAGAGACATGAACACTGAAGCTTTCTTT
CDR3 protein: CASRNRDMNTEAFF

J gene: TRBJ1-1
CDR3 length: 12
V gene: TRBV5-4
D gene: .
clone size: .
CDR3 DNA: TGTGCCAGCAGCTCTTTCTACACTGAAGCTTTCTTT
CDR3 protein: CASSSFYTEAFF

J gene: TRBJ2-1
CDR3 length: 16
V gene: TRBV5-1
D gene: .
clone size: .
CDR3 DNA: TGCGCCAGCAGCTTGGGAGGTACTAGTCTCGACAATGAGCAGTTCTTC
CDR3 protein: CASSLGGTSLDNEQFF

J gene: TRBJ1-2
CDR3 length: 16
V gene: TRBV18
D gene: .
clone size: few
CDR3 DNA: TGTGCCAGCTCACCAGCTGGGGGACACCTATACTATGGCTACACCTTC
CDR3 protein: CASSPAGGHLYYGYTF